These 2 T cell receptor beta chains were all obtained from the same sample, sequenced in a study of regulatory T cells in long-lasting Graves disease (dated by TCRdb to about 2021). The label giving this sample's time point can be read as: persistent/refractory GD, antithyroid drugs over 5 years with positive TRAb. For both TCR sequencing and RNA sequencing, RNA was extracted from PBMCs using TRIzol. The method behind the library was multiplex PCR. TCRdb lists the instrument as Illumina HiSeq 4000. TCR beta libraries were built with iRepertoire HTBI primers and Arm-PCR amplification of CDR3 regions. TCRdb reprocessing: public reads trimmed at Q25 with fastp, clones called with MiXCR, in-frame beta chains kept. Each record represents a unique CDR3 protein, reported with the most common genes and DNA among its rows. The sample table contains some 430,000 distinct CDR3 sequences; only one count was recorded for roughly 21% of them. The ten largest clones add up to about 6.6% of the sample.

The specimen comprised peripheral blood mononuclear cells (PBMCs), sampled when the disease was refractory, from a patient treated with antithyroid drugs. Source of these receptors: a female donor with Graves disease.

V usage is TRBV19 and J usage is TRBJ1-1; 9 positions match TRBD1. Unmatched junction bases numbered 6, after V lost 3 bases and J lost 1 base. In germline, CDR1 is LNHDA, CDR2 SQIVND (reference sequence). The CDR3 covers 16 residues. The CDR3 region is CASSIEDRGPNTEAFF. CDR3 coding DNA: TGTGCCAGTAGTATCGAGGACAGGGGCCCGAACACTGAAGCTTTCTTT. Based on the CDR3 plus reference TRBV19 and TRBJ1-1, the full variable domain is DGGITQSPKYLFRKEGQNVTLSCEQNLNHDAMYWYRQDPGQGLRLIYYSQIVNDFQKGDIAEGYSVSREKKESFPLTVTSAQKNPTAFYLCASSIEDRGPNTEAFFGQGTRLTVV.

The chain recombines TRBV5-4 with TRBJ1-5; D remains unclear. This CDR3 region has 12 residues. V was shortened by 3 bases and J by 7 bases, with 8 bases between the two germline ends. CDR1 SGHNT and CDR2 YYREEE come from the germline V gene (reference sequence). DNA for the CDR3: TGTGCCAGCAGCTCGTTTGGACAGCCCCAGCATTTT. Its protein product is CASSSFGQPQHF.